This T cell receptor beta chain emerged from a study of OX40 agonist ivuxolimab in advanced cancers. Only in-frame clones appear in the TCRdb table, and some are missing; sequencing was by immunoSEQ multiplex PCR. The top ten clones hold around 5.9% of a sample with 70,000 to 80,000 clones, nearly 95% of them seen once. The V segment lost 9 bases and the J segment 4 bases; nucleotides outside the gene matches: 7. This CDR3 is 13 amino acids long. Germline CDR1 is LNHDA and CDR2 is SQIVND (reference sequence). This clonotype was obtained from an adult with an advanced solid tumor such as melanoma, head and neck, liver or kidney cancer. This rearrangement joins TRBV19 to TRBJ1-2; 8 bases match TRBD1. Here the sequenced sample was CD4+ or CD8+ T cells sorted from blood, taken in a trial of the OX40 agonist ivuxolimab. The CDR3 sequence: CASQDREAYGYTF. Here the CDR3 DNA reads TGTGCCAGCCAGGACAGGGAAGCCTATGGCTACACCTTC.